A single sample is the source of the 31 T cell receptor beta chains below, sequenced in a study of blood T cell repertoires in COVID-19 (dated by TCRdb to about 2020). Library generation was performed with the immunoSEQ multiplex PCR assay. Entries here come from immuneACCESS through TCRdb and include only in-frame sequences with V and J called. Some clones fail to appear in such tables; in the studies checked, an unresolved V gene covers under half of the shortfall, and the cause of the remainder is unknown. The sample includes roughly 200,000 clones, with 75% to 90% observed a single time. The ten largest clones take up approximately 4% of the sample. Sequencing used PBMCs or T cells enriched from blood (not recorded which). The source of these receptors is a woman aged 30 to 39 who had been exposed to COVID-19.

The chain combines TRBV4-1 with TRBJ1-1; 9 positions agree with TRBD1. V trimming: 0 bases; J trimming: 1 base; junction bases outside the gene matches: 9. The germline gives CDR1 MGHRA, CDR2 YSYEKL. The CDR3 contains 18 residues. The CDR3 sequence: CASSQDWIDRGRNTEAFF. The CDR3 bases are TGCGCCAGCAGCCAAGATTGGATAGACAGGGGGAGGAACACTGAAGCTTTCTTT.

This clone rates as medium-sized. The chain carries TRBV2 and TRBJ1-4; D remains unclear. Germline V gives CDR1 SNHLY, CDR2 FYNNEI. This CDR3 region has 17 residues. V lost 5 bases and J 3 bases, leaving 19 bases between the germline ends. The CDR3 DNA follows: TGTGCCAGCAGTCCCCAGTCGGGCCAGCGGGCTAATGAAAAACTGTTTTTT. This encodes CASSPQSGQRANEKLFF.

The chain couples TRBV27 to TRBJ1-1, with 9 positions matching TRBD1. CDR3 length: 14 amino acids. CDR1 and CDR2 from the germline V gene are MNHEY and SMNVEV (reference sequence). The ends lost 7 bases at V and 1 base at J; junction bases unmatched: 4. The DNA of the CDR3 is TGTGCCAGCACCGACAGGGGGGCGAACACTGAAGCTTTCTTT. This gives the protein CASTDRGANTEAFF.

The chain recombines TRBV27 with TRBJ2-1; 10 bases line up with TRBD2. The CDR3 runs to 20 residues. The germline V gene has CDR1 MNHEY and CDR2 SMNVEV (reference sequence). V shed 4 bases, J shed 8 bases, and the junction held 23 bases outside the gene matches. CDR3 sequence (DNA): TGTGCCAGCAGTTCCCCGGGGGATAGCGGGGGGTCCCTTTTTTGGGATGAGCAGTTCTTC. It yields the protein CASSSPGDSGGSLFWDEQFF.

This clone turned up a few times. This chain uses TRBV4-1 with TRBJ2-1, with TRBD2 matching 9 bases. Germline values: CDR1 MGHRA, CDR2 YSYEKL. The CDR3 loop spans 17 amino acids. V shed 0 bases, J shed 3 bases, and the junction held 6 bases outside the gene matches. CDR3 loop: CASSQDGLAGNYNEQFF. The CDR3 DNA reads as TGCGCCAGCAGCCAAGATGGTCTAGCGGGGAACTACAATGAGCAGTTCTTC.

The chain has TRBV5-1 and TRBJ2-3; 10 nucleotides align to TRBD1. Germline V gene sequence: CDR1 SGHRS, CDR2 YFSETQ. V lost 5 bases to trimming and J lost 4 bases; unmatched junction nucleotides: 4. The CDR3 spans 14 residues. This CDR3 is CASRGQGIADTQYF. The CDR3 DNA is TGCGCCAGCAGGGGACAGGGGATAGCAGATACGCAGTATTTT. The full variable domain, its missing parts supplied by reference TRBV5-1 and TRBJ2-3, is KAGVTQTPRYLIKTRGQQVTLSCSPISGHRSVSWYQQTPGQGLQFLFEYFSETQRNKGNFPGRFSGRQFSNSRSEMNVSTLELGDSALYLCASRGQGIADTQYFGPGTRLTVL.

The rearrangement joins TRBV7-9 to TRBJ1-2; 10 bases fit TRBD1. The V segment lost 8 bases and the J segment 3 bases; nucleotides outside the gene matches: 6. CDR3 length: 14 residues. CDR1 and CDR2 (germline): SEHNR, FQNEAQ (reference sequence). CDR3 in amino acids: CASPGGTGDYGYTF. CDR3 in DNA: TGTGCCAGCCCCGGGGGGACAGGGGACTATGGCTACACCTTC.

The CDR3 is CASSFGQMNTEAFF. The CDR3 DNA reads as TGTGCCAGCAGCTTTGGACAAATGAACACTGAAGCTTTCTTT. The chain is built from TRBV5-4 and TRBJ1-1, with a tentative D call TRBD1 (5 bases). CDR3 length: 14 residues. Germline V gene sequence: CDR1 SGHNT, CDR2 YYREEE (reference sequence). V was trimmed by 2 bases and J by 0 bases, leaving 8 bases between them.

The V call is TRBV9, the J call TRBJ1-6, with 7 bases that match TRBD1. The CDR3 runs to 13 residues. Trimming removed 3 bases from V and 9 bases from J; junction bases left unmatched: 3. Germline CDR1 SGDLS, CDR2 YYNGEE. The CDR3 reads CASSGTGGSPLHF. Written as DNA, the CDR3 is TGTGCCAGCAGCGGGACAGGAGGTTCACCCCTCCACTTT.

V is TRBV2 and J is TRBJ2-6, with D possibly matching TRBD1 (7 bases). Trimming left V 11 bases short and J 0 bases short, with 11 bases between. The CDR3 totals 14 residues. Germline-derived CDR1 and CDR2 are SNHLY and FYNNEI. CDR3 in DNA: TGTGCCCCAGGGGGGAGCTCTGGGGCCAACGTCCTGACTTTC. It translates to CAPGGSSGANVLTF.

The chain joins TRBV10-3 to TRBJ1-1; possible D gene TRBD1, 5 bases. Germline CDR1 is ENHRY and CDR2 is SYGVKD. CDR3 size: 13 residues. V was cut by 8 bases and J by 1 base, with 11 bases left in between. The CDR3 bases are TGTGCCATCCAGGGACTCGCGAACACTGAAGCTTTCTTT. Translated: CAIQGLANTEAFF.

The chain combines TRBV24-1 with TRBJ2-1, with D perhaps matching TRBD1 (6 bases). V shed 7 bases and J shed 10 bases, with 16 bases lying between them. Germline V gives CDR1 KGHDR, CDR2 SFDVKD. CDR3 length: 13 amino acids. CDR3 nucleotide sequence: TGTGCCACCAGGAGGGGAACAGACAGGGAGCAGTTCTTC. Protein sequence: CATRRGTDREQFF.

This sequence joins TRBV14 and TRBJ1-2; no definite D call. Trimming took 4 bases from V and 5 from J, leaving 11 bases between them. The CDR3 is 13 residues long. CDR1 is SGHDN and CDR2 is FVKESK in the germline V gene. The CDR3 region has the DNA TGTGCCAGCAGCCTCACTTGGGCTTATGGCTACACCTTC. Its protein is CASSLTWAYGYTF.

The table lists this clone with many counts. V usage is TRBV1 and J usage is TRBJ1-3; the D call of TRBD1 is as the table states it, not checked on the DNA. TRBV1 is noted as a pseudogene. The CDR3 totals 22 residues. The CDR3 DNA reads TGCACCAGCAGCCAACAACCCGGGACAGGATTGTTAGTTACCCTCTCTGGAAACACCATATATTTT. It translates to CTSSQQPGTGLLVTLSGNTIYF.

The genes are TRBV4-1 and TRBJ1-1, with 9 bases that match TRBD1. This CDR3 spans 18 amino acids. The V gene's germline CDR1 is MGHRA and CDR2 YSYEKL. The ends lost 6 bases at V and 1 base at J; junction bases unmatched: 15. For the CDR3, the DNA is TGCGCCAGCAGAAAGGGGGGTGACAGGGGGTTTCGGAACACTGAAGCTTTCTTT. Its translation is CASRKGGDRGFRNTEAFF.

The chain is built from TRBV11-1 and TRBJ2-1, with TRBD2 identical over 14 bases. This CDR3 is 15 amino acids long. V lost 5 bases and J lost 9; bases outside the gene matches: 6. Germline CDR1 reads SGHAT; CDR2 reads FQDESV (reference sequence). The CDR3 here is CASSTTSGGEVEQFF. As DNA, the CDR3 is TGTGCCAGCAGCACGACTAGCGGGGGGGAAGTTGAGCAGTTCTTC.

This chain uses TRBV6-5 with TRBJ1-5; D remains ambiguous. The V end lost 6 bases, the J end lost 5 bases, and 11 bases lay between the germline ends. CDR3 length: 13 residues. Looked up from germline, CDR1 is MNHEY and CDR2 is SVGAGI. As DNA, the CDR3 is TGTGCCAGCAGCGAGACACAGCATCAGCCCCAGCATTTT. This codes for CASSETQHQPQHF.

This chain connects TRBV11-2 to TRBJ2-6; 12 bases fit TRBD2. Germline V gene data show CDR1 as SGHAT and CDR2 as FQNNGV. The CDR3 has 17 amino acids. J was trimmed by 2 bases and V by 5 bases; bases with no gene match: 4. The CDR3 sequence: CASSPRLAGAGANVLTF. CDR3 bases: TGTGCCAGCAGCCCCCGACTAGCGGGGGCTGGGGCCAACGTCCTGACTTTC.

This sequence joins TRBV6-5 and TRBJ1-1; D is possibly TRBD1 (5 bases). With 2 bases removed from V and 0 bases from J, the gap between germline ends came to 13 bases. The CDR3 loop spans 16 amino acids. Looked up from germline, CDR1 is MNHEY and CDR2 is SVGAGI. The CDR3 bases are TGTGCCAGCAGTTACGCGACAGTAATTATGAACACTGAAGCTTTCTTT. It yields the protein CASSYATVIMNTEAFF.

This sequence joins TRBV19 and TRBJ1-4; no clear D. Germline V gene lookup returns CDR1 LNHDA and CDR2 SQIVND (reference sequence). With 7 bases removed from V and 5 bases from J, the gap between germline ends came to 11 bases. This CDR3 has 13 amino acids. DNA for the CDR3: TGTGCCAGTATGGAGGGAAGAAATGAAAAACTGTTTTTT. It encodes CASMEGRNEKLFF.

This sequence joins TRBV19 and TRBJ2-1; 9 bases line up with TRBD2. The CDR3 spans 16 residues. Trimming cost V 5 bases and J 2 bases; bases outside gene matches: 7. The germline V gene encodes CDR1 LNHDA and CDR2 SQIVND (reference sequence). CDR3 bases: TGTGCCAGTAGTGCCCTAGCGGGAACTACCTACAATGAGCAGTTCTTC. Amino acids: CASSALAGTTYNEQFF.

V and J are TRBV6-4 and TRBJ2-3; TRBD2 matches at 10 bases. J lost 2 bases, V lost 0 bases, and 2 bases had no gene match. Germline V gene data show CDR1 as MRHNA and CDR2 as SNTAGT. The CDR3 covers 16 residues. The CDR3 sequence: CASSDSSGGATDTQYF. The CDR3 DNA reads TGTGCCAGCAGTGACTCGAGCGGGGGGGCCACAGATACGCAGTATTTT.

The V gene is TRBV6-1, the J gene TRBJ1-5; D unresolved. V lost 3 bases to trimming and J lost 2 bases, with 5 bases between them. CDR1 is MNHNS and CDR2 is SASEGT in the germline V gene. The CDR3 is 13 amino acids. For the CDR3, the DNA is TGTGCCAGCAGTGACATTGGCAATCAGCCCCAGCATTTT. Its protein is CASSDIGNQPQHF.

J is TRBJ2-3 and V is TRBV27; 7 bases match TRBD1. CDR3 length: 20 residues. Germline CDR1 and CDR2: MNHEY and SMNVEV (reference sequence). Germline trimming cut 4 bases from V and 0 bases from J; bases unmatched to any gene: 19. The CDR3 here is CASSSQGQRILITSTDTQYF. In DNA, the CDR3 is TGTGCCAGCAGTTCACAGGGACAGCGAATACTGATTACTAGCACAGATACGCAGTATTTT.

This chain uses TRBV10-1 with TRBJ2-1, with 10 bases that match TRBD1. Germline CDR1 WNHNN, CDR2 SYGVQD (reference sequence). The CDR3 has 13 amino acids. Trimming took 6 bases from V and 9 from J; bases not matched to a gene: 5. The CDR3 DNA is TGCGCCAGCAGCATGGACAGGGGGAGTGAGCAGTTCTTC. Amino acid sequence: CASSMDRGSEQFF.

The table lists this clone with a few counts. The J gene is TRBJ2-2, the V gene TRBV11-2; D is perhaps TRBD1 (6 bases). Germline CDR1 SGHAT, CDR2 FQNNGV. The CDR3 totals 14 residues. CDR3 sequence: CATRRGSNTGELFF. CDR3 nucleotide sequence: TGTGCTACCCGCAGGGGATCGAACACCGGGGAGCTGTTTTTT.

A few counts support this clone. The V and J genes are TRBV7-2 and TRBJ1-3; maybe TRBD1 (6 bases). The CDR3 length is 13 residues. Germline CDR1 SGHTA, CDR2 FQGNSA. The V and J ends lost 5 bases and 9 bases respectively, with 14 bases between them. DNA for the CDR3: TGTGCCAGCAGCAAGGGGGGGTTAGGCACCATATATTTT. It encodes CASSKGGLGTIYF.

V usage is TRBV4-1 and J usage is TRBJ1-4, with 10 bases aligning to TRBD1. CDR1 is MGHRA, CDR2 YSYEKL, per germline. The CDR3 loop spans 16 amino acids. V dropped 1 base and J dropped 5; count of bases not matched to a gene: 4. In DNA, the CDR3 is TGCGCCAGCAGCCAAGCCGGGACAGGGGTAAATGAAAAACTGTTTTTT. It translates to CASSQAGTGVNEKLFF.

This clone was detected only a few times. The V and J genes are TRBV19 and TRBJ1-1, with D possibly being TRBD1 (6 bases). The CDR3 is made up of 13 amino acids. Trimming removed 10 bases at V and 8 bases at J, with 20 bases between. CDR1 LNHDA and CDR2 SQIVND come from the germline V gene (reference sequence). The CDR3 DNA sequence: TGTGCCACAAAACAGGGACCCCTGGGCGAAGCTTTCTTT. It codes for CATKQGPLGEAFF.

This sequence joins TRBV27 and TRBJ2-3; maybe TRBD2 (7 bases). This CDR3 is 15 amino acids long. Germline values: CDR1 MNHEY, CDR2 SMNVEV (reference sequence). Trimming took off 2 bases at V and 10 bases at J, with 19 bases between the two ends. In DNA, the CDR3 is TGTGCCAGCAGTTTAATGGGGGGGGGCAATTCGGCGCAGTATTTT. Amino acid sequence: CASSLMGGGNSAQYF.

The chain uses TRBV27 and TRBJ1-1, with D possibly being TRBD1 (5 bases). The germline V gene encodes CDR1 MNHEY and CDR2 SMNVEV (reference sequence). The CDR3 runs to 17 residues. The germline V and J ends were trimmed by 5 bases and 0 bases, with 19 bases remaining between them. CDR3 nucleotides: TGTGCCAGCAGTCCTACAGGTACCCTGTTTTTGAACACTGAAGCTTTCTTT. This gives the protein CASSPTGTLFLNTEAFF.